Here is one T cell receptor beta chain with its context. Its antigen is not known. The repertoire was sequenced with immunoSEQ multiplex PCR; TCRdb's copy has only in-frame clones and lacks some. Here the sample spans 85,000 or so clones, 80% to 95% being singletons. The data are from a study of T cell responses to AZD1222 COVID-19 vaccine. Overall study findings and caveats: Reports indicate that nearly half of spike-specific TCRs are directed at unmutated variant regions. No day 14 peak samples; only post-peak repertoires were characterized.

Trimming stripped 3 bases from V and 1 base from J, with 7 bases between. Germline assignment: CDR1 MDHEN and CDR2 SYDVKM. The CDR3 is 14 amino acids. The rearrangement links TRBV28 to TRBJ1-5, with D possibly matching TRBD1 (5 bases). The sequence came from an adult who received the AZD1222 COVID-19 vaccine. The source was peripheral blood, collected 28 days after the second AZD1222 dose. CDR3 DNA: TGTGCCAGCAGTTTTGGGGGGAGCAATCAGCCCCAGCATTTT. Encoded protein: CASSFGGSNQPQHF.